This TCR beta chain originates from a study of control samples from healthy donors and cancer patients. Profiled with immunoSEQ multiplex PCR; TCRdb holds only in-frame clones, not every one. Among 100,000 to 120,000 clones listed, 88% were seen once. The V end was cut by 6 bases, the J end by 9 bases, with 21 bases between. This CDR3 has 15 residues. CDR1 and CDR2 (germline): LNHDA, SQIVND (reference sequence). This TCR was recovered from an older woman with lung cancer. The source material was PBMCs. This chain links TRBV19 with TRBJ2-1, with D maybe TRBD1 (5 bases). DNA for the CDR3: TGTGCCAGTAGGAACTTTGAGGCAGGGTCTGGTGAGCAGTTCTTC. Encoded protein: CASRNFEAGSGEQFF.